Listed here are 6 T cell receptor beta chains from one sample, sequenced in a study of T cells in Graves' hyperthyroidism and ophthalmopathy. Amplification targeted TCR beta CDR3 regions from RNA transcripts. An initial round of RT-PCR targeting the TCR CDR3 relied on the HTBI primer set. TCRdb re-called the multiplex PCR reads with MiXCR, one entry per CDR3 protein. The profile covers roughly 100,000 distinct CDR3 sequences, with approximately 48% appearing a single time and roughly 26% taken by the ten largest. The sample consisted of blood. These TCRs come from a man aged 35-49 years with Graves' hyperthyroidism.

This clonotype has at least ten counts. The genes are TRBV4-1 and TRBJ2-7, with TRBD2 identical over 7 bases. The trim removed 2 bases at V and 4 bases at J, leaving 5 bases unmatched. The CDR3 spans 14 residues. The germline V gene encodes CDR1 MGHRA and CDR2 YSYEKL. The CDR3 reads CASSQREVGYEQYF. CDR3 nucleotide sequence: TGCGCCAGCAGCCAACGGGAGGTGGGATACGAGCAGTACTTC.

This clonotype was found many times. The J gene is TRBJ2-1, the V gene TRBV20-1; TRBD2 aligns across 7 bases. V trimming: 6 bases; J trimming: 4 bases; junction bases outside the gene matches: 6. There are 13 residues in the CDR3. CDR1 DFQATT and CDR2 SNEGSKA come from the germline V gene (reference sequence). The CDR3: CSAGDYLYNEQFF. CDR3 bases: TGCAGTGCCGGGGACTACCTTTACAATGAGCAGTTCTTC.

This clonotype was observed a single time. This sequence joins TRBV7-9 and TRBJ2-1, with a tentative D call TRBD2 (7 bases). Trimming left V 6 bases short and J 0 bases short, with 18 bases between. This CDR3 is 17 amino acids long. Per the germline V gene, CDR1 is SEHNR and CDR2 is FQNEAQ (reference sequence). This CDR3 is CASSFGGRGSSYNEQFF. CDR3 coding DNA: TGTGCCAGCAGTTTTGGGGGGCGGGGGAGCTCCTACAATGAGCAGTTCTTC.

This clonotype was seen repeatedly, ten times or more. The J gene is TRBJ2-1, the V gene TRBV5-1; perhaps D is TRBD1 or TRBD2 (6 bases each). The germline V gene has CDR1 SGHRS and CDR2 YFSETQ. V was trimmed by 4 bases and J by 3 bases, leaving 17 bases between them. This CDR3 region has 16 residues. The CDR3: CASSLPTGALYNEQFF. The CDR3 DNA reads TGCGCCAGCAGCCTCCCGACGGGGGCCCTCTACAATGAGCAGTTCTTC.

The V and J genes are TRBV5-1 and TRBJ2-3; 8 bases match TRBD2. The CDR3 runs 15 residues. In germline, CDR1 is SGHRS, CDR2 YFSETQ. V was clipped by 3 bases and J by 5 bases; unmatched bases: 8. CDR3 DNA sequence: TGCGCCAGCAGCTGGCCGCGGGGGGAAGGAGATACGCAGTATTTT. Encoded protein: CASSWPRGEGDTQYF.

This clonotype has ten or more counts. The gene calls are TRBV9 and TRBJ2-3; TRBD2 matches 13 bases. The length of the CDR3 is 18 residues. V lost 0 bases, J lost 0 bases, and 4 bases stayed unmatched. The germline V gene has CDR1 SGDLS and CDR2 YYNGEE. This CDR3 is CASSVGLAGGISTDTQYF. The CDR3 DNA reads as TGTGCCAGCAGCGTAGGACTAGCGGGGGGAATTAGCACAGATACGCAGTATTTT.